This TCR beta chain was recovered during a study of OX40 agonist ivuxolimab in advanced cancers. This CDR3 spans 15 amino acids. The germline V gene encodes CDR1 KGHSH and CDR2 LQKENI. Between the trimmed V and J ends, which lost 5 bases and 8 bases, there was a span of 19 bases. TCRdb's table, derived via immunoSEQ multiplex PCR, lists solely in-frame clones and lacks some. The data hold roughly 100,000 clones, with around 94% observed a single time. The specimen comprised CD4+ or CD8+ T cells sorted from blood, sampled in a trial of the OX40 agonist ivuxolimab. The sequence derives from an adult with an advanced solid tumor such as melanoma, head and neck, liver or kidney cancer. The V gene is TRBV18, the J gene TRBJ2-1, with D perhaps matching TRBD1 (7 bases). DNA for the CDR3: TGTGCCAGCTCATTCCGACAGGGAGGAGTAGATGAGCAGTTCTTC. Protein: CASSFRQGGVDEQFF.